This TCR beta chain appears in the sequencing data of a study of T cells in Graves' hyperthyroidism and ophthalmopathy (dated by TCRdb to between 2018 and 2020). About the full investigation: Peripheral blood was collected at initial diagnosis, before any treatment. Following sampling, methimazole starting at 30 mg daily was given to hyperthyroidism patients, and high-dose intravenous methylprednisolone was given to ophthalmopathy patients. The 75 to 100 discovery patients were randomly divided into training and test sets at a 7:3 ratio. An independent validation cohort of 18 to 20 hyperthyroidism patients and some 15 patients who later progressed to ophthalmopathy tested prospective prediction of ophthalmopathy. In addition, the study compared T-cell repertoires in thyroid tissue and in blood from about 6 Graves' hyperthyroidism patients. The paper describes TCR Vbeta CDR3 sequencing of 120 to 150 peripheral blood samples, made up of under 50 ophthalmopathy patients, 70 to 75 hyperthyroidism patients and some 17 progressor patients. To identify distinguishing TCR V-J signatures, a discovery cohort of 100 patients was used, comprising 40 to 45 with Graves' ophthalmopathy and roughly 60 with stable Graves' hyperthyroidism.

Stable Graves' hyperthyroidism was defined as no progression to ophthalmopathy during 18 months of follow-up. Hyperthyroidism patients were newly diagnosed, had a disease duration of under 2 months, and were aged 18 to 65 years. Any patient with an uncontrolled infection, another autoimmune disease, pregnancy or lactation was excluded. Diagnoses were established on the basis of clinical symptoms, serum thyroxine and TRAb, thyroid ultrasound, and orbital computed tomography. PBMCs were separated from approximately 9.9 ml of fresh peripheral blood using Ficoll-Paque density gradient centrifugation. Total RNA was extracted with Trizol reagent, and quality was checked on an Agilent 2100 Bioanalyzer. Turning to this clonotype: Its target antigen remains unknown. Base qualities are not recorded, but no much larger clone differs from it by a single base.

Summary of the overall study and its limitations: In cross-validation, a model built on a 13 V-J signature told ophthalmopathy apart from stable hyperthyroidism with 85% to 90% sensitivity and around 83% specificity, and in testing the same model reached 80%/75%. No statistical method was used to set the sample size in advance, and investigators knew the group allocation. During validation, the model predicted progression to ophthalmopathy a median of approximately 6.5 months ahead of onset, with 70.59% sensitivity and roughly 75% specificity. Blood samples also contained most of the expanded thyroid clonotypes (frequency above 0.001), which suggests that blood repertoires may reflect thyroid immune responses.

Sequences MNHEY (CDR1) and SVGEGT (CDR2) are obtained from the germline V gene. Measured from the cysteine to the phenylalanine, the CDR3 is 15 residues long. Just CDR3 DNA is preserved here, 45 bases in frame from base 1. The V end loses 0 bases and the J end loses 0 bases, and a stretch of 8 bases separates them. TCR beta CDR3 regions were amplified from RNA transcripts. A first-round RT-PCR of the TCR CDR3 used the HTBI primer set with the Qiagen OneStep RT-PCR kit. Libraries were constructed in a second round of multiplex PCR, after which size selection and purification were carried out. Libraries were sequenced paired-end with 100 bp reads on an Illumina HiSeq2000. The paper's processing steps were these. Raw data were processed with SOAPnuke, discarding reads with adapters, uncalled bases, mean Phred below 15, or no exact constant-primer or identifier match. COPE v1.2.5 was used to merge the high-quality paired reads, and each unique nucleotide sequence was defined as a clonotype. MiTCR v1.1 was used to align the clonotypes against IMGT TRBV, TRBD and TRBJ reference segments. The analysis included only V-J combinations with a frequency above 0.0001, which together covered roughly 99% of the repertoires. A TCS score was defined as the ratio of F50 (clonal expansion) to E x V (chaos), with BLOSUM62-based TCRdist applied between CDR3 peptides within each V-J. Welch's t-statistics and random forest reduced fewer than 550 V-J features to about 13, which were used in a naive Bayes classifier (R e1071). Starting from the raw public reads, TCRdb applied fastp trimming at Q25, assembled clones with MiXCR and retained in-frame beta chains. A single entry per CDR3 protein holds the most common genes and DNA from its merged rows. TCRdb's processing, not the authors', yielded these V and J calls. This sample lists a few hundred thousand distinct CDR3 sequences; about 25% were detected once. Around four fifths of the sample comes from the top ten.

The chain was built from TRBV6-2 or TRBV6-3 and TRBJ1-1; the D gene cannot be resolved reliably. Material: blood. This clonotype originated in a man aged 45-60 years with Graves' hyperthyroidism. The nucleotides are TGTGCCAGCAGTTACTCTGCAGCGATGAACACTGAAGCTTTCTTT. Translation gives CASSYSAAMNTEAFF.